This is a list of T cell receptor beta chains from one sample in a study of OX40 agonist ivuxolimab in advanced cancers. Some clones are missing from TCRdb's copy, which holds only in-frame ones; the method was immunoSEQ multiplex PCR. The sample consists of some 99,000 clones, roughly nine tenths of them appearing once. Material: CD4+ or CD8+ T cells sorted from blood, obtained in a trial of the OX40 agonist ivuxolimab. The receptors come from an adult with an advanced solid tumor such as melanoma, head and neck, liver or kidney cancer. CDR3s include the opening cysteine and the closing phenylalanine or tryptophan. D genes are given only for firm matches. Clone size is given for some rows only: seen once, a few or many times, or a class if the clone is expanded.

abundance	d_gene	j_gene	v_gene	CDR3nt	CDR3aa
NA	NA	TRBJ1-1	TRBV14	TGTGCCAGCAGAGGGGGGTACACTGAAGCTTTCTTT	CASRGGYTEAFF
NA	NA	TRBJ1-2	TRBV7-8	TGTGCCAGCAGCTTAGGGGGGGACTATGGCTACACCTTC	CASSLGGDYGYTF
NA	NA	TRBJ2-5	TRBV5-4	TGTGCCAGCAGCTTGGCCGGGGGTGGGGATGAGACCCAGTACTTC	CASSLAGGGDETQYF
NA	TRBD1	TRBJ1-2	TRBV7-9	TGTGCCAGCAGCCAGGACAGGGGTCTGGGTGGCTACACCTTC	CASSQDRGLGGYTF
NA	NA	TRBJ2-7	TRBV6-1	TGTGCCAGCAGTGATTCCGGGGGATCCTACGAGCAGTACTTC	CASSDSGGSYEQYF
NA	NA	TRBJ1-5	TRBV9	TGTGCCAGCAGCGCCGGGACCCACAATCAGCCCCAGCATTTT	CASSAGTHNQPQHF
few	TRBD1	TRBJ2-1	TRBV29-1	TGCAGCGTTGGGTCTACAGGGGGCAATGAGCAGTTCTTC	CSVGSTGGNEQFF
NA	NA	TRBJ2-2	TRBV4-2	TGTGCCAGCAGCCCTAGGTCGAACACCGGGGAGCTGTTTTTT	CASSPRSNTGELFF
NA	NA	TRBJ2-1	TRBV19	TGTGCCAGTAGTCCGGGGACCTCAGATGAGCAGTTCTTC	CASSPGTSDEQFF
NA	TRBD1	TRBJ2-7	TRBV18	TGTGCCAGCTCACCGGACAGGGGGCCAAGCGAGCAGTACTTC	CASSPDRGPSEQYF
once	NA	TRBJ1-3	TRBV9	TGTGCCAGCAGCCCCTCCATGGGGGATGGAAACACCATATATTTT	CASSPSMGDGNTIYF